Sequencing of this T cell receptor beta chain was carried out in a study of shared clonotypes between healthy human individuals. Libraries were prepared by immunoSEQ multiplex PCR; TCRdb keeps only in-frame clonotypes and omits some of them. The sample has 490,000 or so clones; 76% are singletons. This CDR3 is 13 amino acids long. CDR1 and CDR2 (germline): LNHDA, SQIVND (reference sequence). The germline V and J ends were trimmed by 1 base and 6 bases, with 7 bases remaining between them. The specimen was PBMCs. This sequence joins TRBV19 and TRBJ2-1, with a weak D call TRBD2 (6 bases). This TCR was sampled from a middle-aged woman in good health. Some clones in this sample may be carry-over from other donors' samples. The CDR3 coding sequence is TGTGCCAGTAGTATAGCGGGAGTCAATGAGCAGTTCTTC. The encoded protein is CASSIAGVNEQFF.